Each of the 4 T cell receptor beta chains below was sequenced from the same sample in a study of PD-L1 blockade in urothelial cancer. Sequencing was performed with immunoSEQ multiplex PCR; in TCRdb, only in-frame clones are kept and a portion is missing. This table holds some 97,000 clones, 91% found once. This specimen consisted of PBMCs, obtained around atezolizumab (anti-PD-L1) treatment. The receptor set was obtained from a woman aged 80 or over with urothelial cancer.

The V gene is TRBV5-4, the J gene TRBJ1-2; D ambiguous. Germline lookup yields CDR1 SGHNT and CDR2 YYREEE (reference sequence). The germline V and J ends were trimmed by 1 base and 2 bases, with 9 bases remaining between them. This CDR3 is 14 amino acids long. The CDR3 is CASSLLAANYGYTF. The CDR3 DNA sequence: TGTGCCAGCAGCTTGCTGGCGGCCAACTATGGCTACACCTTC.

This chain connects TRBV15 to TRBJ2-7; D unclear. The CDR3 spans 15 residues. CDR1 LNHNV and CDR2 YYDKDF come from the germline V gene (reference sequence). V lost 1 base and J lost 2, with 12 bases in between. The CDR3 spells CATSRVEATPYEQYF. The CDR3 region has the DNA TGTGCCACCAGCAGAGTTGAGGCCACTCCCTACGAGCAGTACTTC.

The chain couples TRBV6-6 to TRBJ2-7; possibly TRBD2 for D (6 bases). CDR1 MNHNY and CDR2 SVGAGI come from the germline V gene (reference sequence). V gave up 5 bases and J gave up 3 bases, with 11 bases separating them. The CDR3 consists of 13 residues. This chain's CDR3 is CASSAPGVYEQYF. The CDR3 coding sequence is TGTGCCAGCAGTGCCCCGGGAGTCTACGAGCAGTACTTC.

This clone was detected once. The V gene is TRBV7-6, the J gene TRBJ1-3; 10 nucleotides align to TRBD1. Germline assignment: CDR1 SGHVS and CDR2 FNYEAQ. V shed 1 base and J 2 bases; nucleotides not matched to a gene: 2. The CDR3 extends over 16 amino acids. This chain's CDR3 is CASSLEGTGAGNTIYF. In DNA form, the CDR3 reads TGTGCCAGCAGCTTAGAAGGGACAGGGGCTGGAAACACCATATATTTT.